In its sample, the clone carrying this T cell receptor beta chain was seen a few times. Antigen unknown. This sample is drawn from a study of T-cell memory formation after mild COVID-19. Study summary: For the most part, TCR clusters were specific to one donor.

This CDR3 has 17 residues. Germline V gene data show CDR1 as SGHDT and CDR2 as YYEEEE. With 3 bases removed from V and 0 bases from J, the gap between germline ends came to 18 bases. Study-level findings and limits: CD4/CD8 balance characterized clones contracting day 15 to 85, and CD4+ skew characterized later expanders. Memory from before infection featured some responding clones, which suggests cross-reactive memory joined.

MiXCR, run by TCRdb on the 5' RACE reads, gives a single entry per CDR3 protein. Counted here are 150,000 or so distinct CDR3 sequences, approximately 26% occurring once; the ten biggest clones make up roughly 24%. Sequencing was done on a sample of PBMCs or a T cell subset sorted from them (not recorded which). This TCR was sampled from an adult woman who had mild COVID-19 (a few samples of this study predate the infection). Cell type and time point are not known. The genes are TRBV5-6 and TRBJ1-2; D call uncertain. CDR3 sequence reads: CASSSDFPLVPNYGYTF. CDR3 nucleotides: TGTGCCAGCAGCTCGGATTTTCCGCTGGTTCCTAACTATGGCTACACCTTC.